The 25 T cell receptor beta chains below come from one sample, sequenced in a study of blood T cell repertoires in COVID-19. Sequencing was performed with immunoSEQ multiplex PCR; in TCRdb, only in-frame clones are kept and a portion is missing. Among about 34,000 clones, around 75% were seen once, and the ten largest hold approximately 15%. The sequencing input was peripheral blood. These receptors were collected from a man at least 80 years old with active or convalescent COVID-19.

The chain combines TRBV7-9 with TRBJ1-1, with 12 positions matching TRBD1. This CDR3 region has 16 residues. V was clipped by 5 bases and J by 4 bases; unmatched bases: 8. Germline-derived CDR1 and CDR2 are SEHNR and FQNEAQ (reference sequence). In nucleotides, the CDR3 is TGTGCCAGCAGCGTCGGGACAGGGGGCGGTGGCACTGAAGCTTTCTTT. Amino acid sequence: CASSVGTGGGGTEAFF. The full variable domain, with the rest looked up from reference TRBV7-9 and TRBJ1-1, is DTGVSQNPRHKITKRGQNVTFRCDPISEHNRLYWYRQTLGQGPEFLTYFQNEAQLEKSRLLSDRFSAERPKGSFSTLEIQRTEQGDSAMYLCASSVGTGGGGTEAFFGQGTRLTVV.

The genes are TRBV27 and TRBJ1-6; possibly TRBD1 for D (6 bases). This CDR3 region has 14 residues. CDR1 is MNHEY and CDR2 is SMNVEV in the germline V gene (reference sequence). Trimming removed 2 bases at V and 8 bases at J, with 10 bases between. CDR3 bases: TGTGCCAGCAGTTTAGGGGGCATGGATTCACCCCTCCACTTT. This gives the protein CASSLGGMDSPLHF.

V usage is TRBV6-2 or TRBV6-3 and J usage is TRBJ1-5; 9 nucleotides line up with TRBD1. The CDR3 runs to 16 residues. Germline V gene data show CDR1 as MNHEY and CDR2 as SVGEGT. The V segment lost 0 bases and the J segment 6 bases; nucleotides outside the gene matches: 6. The CDR3 nucleotides read TGTGCCAGCAGTTACTCCCGGGACAGGGATTTTCAGCCCCAGCATTTT. Translated: CASSYSRDRDFQPQHF.

This chain links TRBV28 with TRBJ2-7; 10 bases map to TRBD2. CDR1 MDHEN and CDR2 SYDVKM come from the germline V gene. V gave up 5 bases and J gave up 3 bases; unmatched junction bases: 7. The CDR3 is 15 amino acids. The DNA of the CDR3 is TGTGCCAGCAGTGACCCAGGACTAGCGGACTACGAGCAGTACTTC. The encoded protein is CASSDPGLADYEQYF.

This rearrangement joins TRBV18 to TRBJ1-4; D remains ambiguous. CDR1 KGHSH and CDR2 LQKENI come from the germline V gene. CDR3 length equals 13 residues. V gave up 3 bases and J gave up 5 bases, with 7 bases separating them. The CDR3 here is CASSPRPNEKLFF. CDR3 nucleotides: TGTGCCAGCTCACCCAGGCCCAATGAAAAACTGTTTTTT.

V usage is TRBV15 and J usage is TRBJ2-7, with 7 nucleotides matching TRBD2. This CDR3 is built from 14 residues. Trimming at V came to 0 bases and at J to 5 bases, leaving 4 bases not matched to a gene. Germline V gives CDR1 LNHNV, CDR2 YYDKDF (reference sequence). CDR3 sequence reads: CATSRDTGTNEQYF. DNA for the CDR3: TGTGCCACCAGCAGAGATACCGGGACTAACGAGCAGTACTTC.

The chain uses TRBV2 and TRBJ1-5; D possibly corresponds to TRBD1 (6 bases). The CDR3 length is 13 residues. Germline lookup yields CDR1 SNHLY and CDR2 FYNNEI. Trimming took off 3 bases at V and 4 bases at J, with 7 bases between the two ends. The CDR3 sequence is CASSDRGNQPQHF. The CDR3 DNA sequence: TGTGCCAGCAGTGACAGGGGAAATCAGCCCCAGCATTTT. Full variable domain (remainder filled in from reference TRBV2 and TRBJ1-5): EPEVTQTPSHQVTQMGQEVILRCVPISNHLYFYWYRQILGQKVEFLVSFYNNEISEKSEIFDDQFSVERPDGSNFTLKIRSTKLEDSAMYFCASSDRGNQPQHFGDGTRLSIL.

The V call is TRBV5-6, the J call TRBJ2-3, with D possibly TRBD2 on 6 matching bases. Germline V gene lookup returns CDR1 SGHDT and CDR2 YYEEEE. The CDR3 length is 14 residues. V was pared by 6 bases and J by 3 bases, with 14 bases between. CDR3 nucleotide sequence: TGTGCCAGCAACAAGGAGGGCGGAACAGATACGCAGTATTTT. This codes for CASNKEGGTDTQYF.

This clone occurred a few times. V usage is TRBV6-5 and J usage is TRBJ1-2; TRBD1 matches 9 bases. CDR1 and CDR2 (germline): MNHEY, SVGAGI. The CDR3 length is 15 residues. The V gene end was trimmed by 6 bases and the J gene end by 4 bases; junction bases not matched to a gene: 9. CDR3 in amino acids: CASSAGQGFGYGYTF. The CDR3 region has the DNA TGTGCCAGCAGCGCCGGACAGGGGTTCGGCTATGGCTACACCTTC.

This sequence joins TRBV5-1 and TRBJ2-1; tentatively, D is TRBD2 (6 bases). This CDR3 has 14 residues. Germline CDR1 is SGHRS and CDR2 is YFSETQ. The germline V and J ends were trimmed by 7 bases and 5 bases, with 16 bases remaining between them. The CDR3 DNA is TGCGCCAGCGGGGAGGCCCCTCCCAACAATGAGCAGTTCTTC. Protein product: CASGEAPPNNEQFF.

The chain couples TRBV9 to TRBJ2-1; TRBD1 matches at 9 bases. The CDR3 is 16 residues long. V dropped 0 bases and J dropped 5; count of bases not matched to a gene: 6. Germline V gives CDR1 SGDLS, CDR2 YYNGEE. For the CDR3, the DNA is TGTGCCAGCAGCGTAGCAGGAGGACAGGGGCACAATGAGCAGTTCTTC. It specifies CASSVAGGQGHNEQFF. The full variable domain, in which reference TRBV9 and TRBJ2-1 provide the parts outside the CDR3, is DSGVTQTPKHLITATGQRVTLRCSPRSGDLSVYWYQQSLDQGLQFLIQYYNGEERAKGNILERFSAQQFPDLHSELNLSSLELGDSALYFCASSVAGGQGHNEQFFGPGTRLTVL.

This clone was seen only a few times. The gene calls are TRBV7-2 and TRBJ2-1, with D possibly being TRBD2 (6 bases). V was trimmed by 5 bases and J by 13 bases, leaving 15 bases between them. This CDR3 contains 12 residues. The germline V gene encodes CDR1 SGHTA and CDR2 FQGNSA. CDR3 region: CASSLGTYTQFF. CDR3 nucleotide sequence: TGTGCCAGCAGCCTTGGGACTTATACTCAGTTCTTC.

The chain has TRBV5-1 and TRBJ2-2, with TRBD1 matching over 10 bases. This CDR3 comprises 16 residues. Germline trimming cut 6 bases from V and 4 bases from J; bases unmatched to any gene: 9. Germline V gene sequence: CDR1 SGHRS, CDR2 YFSETQ. The CDR3 here is CASTRGDRGGTGELFF. CDR3 nucleotide sequence: TGCGCCAGCACCCGGGGGGACAGGGGAGGCACCGGGGAGCTGTTTTTT. The full variable domain, completed using reference TRBV5-1 and TRBJ2-2, is KAGVTQTPRYLIKTRGQQVTLSCSPISGHRSVSWYQQTPGQGLQFLFEYFSETQRNKGNFPGRFSGRQFSNSRSEMNVSTLELGDSALYLCASTRGDRGGTGELFFGEGSRLTVL.

CDR3 amino acids: CASRDKGLAGVWQFF. The CDR3 nucleotides read TGTGCCAGCCGAGATAAAGGACTAGCGGGAGTTTGGCAGTTCTTC. The V gene is TRBV28, the J gene TRBJ2-1, with 13 bases aligning to TRBD2. This CDR3 has 15 amino acids. With V trimmed by 8 bases and J by 12 bases, 13 bases remained unmatched. Germline CDR1 reads MDHEN; CDR2 reads SYDVKM.

The CDR3 spells CASTNTDRVPYF. CDR3 DNA sequence: TGTGCCAGCACAAATACGGACAGGGTGCCGTACTTC. V usage is TRBV7-2 and J usage is TRBJ2-4; TRBD1 aligns across 8 bases. This CDR3 contains 12 residues. With V trimmed by 7 bases and J by 15 bases, 11 bases remained unmatched. CDR1 and CDR2 (germline): SGHTA, FQGNSA.

This clone turned up a few times. V usage is TRBV27 and J usage is TRBJ2-5; 7 nucleotides agree with TRBD1. Germline V gives CDR1 MNHEY, CDR2 SMNVEV (reference sequence). Trimming took 6 bases from V and 5 from J; bases not matched to a gene: 9. The CDR3 loop spans 14 amino acids. The CDR3: CASRRQGVRETQYF. CDR3 DNA: TGTGCCAGCAGAAGGCAGGGGGTCCGGGAGACCCAGTACTTC.

This clone was observed a few times. The chain employs TRBV7-2 and TRBJ2-1; D gene uncertain. Germline CDR1 is SGHTA and CDR2 is FQGNSA. The length of the CDR3 is 15 residues. V was trimmed by 4 bases and J by 0 bases, leaving 10 bases between them. CDR3 coding DNA: TGTGCCAGCAGCTCTGCCCCGGGCTCCTACAATGAGCAGTTCTTC. Amino acid sequence: CASSSAPGSYNEQFF.

The V gene is TRBV15, the J gene TRBJ2-2; maybe TRBD2 (6 bases). Trimming left V 0 bases short and J 6 bases short, with 14 bases between. Germline V gene lookup returns CDR1 LNHNV and CDR2 YYDKDF (reference sequence). The CDR3 consists of 16 residues. CDR3: CATSRDYAGQAGELFF. The DNA of the CDR3 is TGTGCCACCAGCAGAGATTACGCGGGGCAGGCCGGGGAGCTGTTTTTT.

The chain is built from TRBV4-3 and TRBJ1-3; 9 nucleotides agree with TRBD1. V trimming: 1 base; J trimming: 3 bases; junction bases outside the gene matches: 13. This CDR3 spans 19 amino acids. In germline, CDR1 is LGHNA, CDR2 YSLEER. CDR3 nucleotide sequence: TGCGCCAGCAGCCAAGGTCTCGGGGGACAGGGTCAAGGTGGAAACACCATATATTTT. It specifies CASSQGLGGQGQGGNTIYF.

This chain uses TRBV5-1 with TRBJ2-7; a possible D gene is TRBD1 (6 bases). This CDR3 is built from 13 residues. Germline V lookup: CDR1 SGHRS, CDR2 YFSETQ. Trimming removed 7 bases from V and 2 bases from J, with 13 bases in between. CDR3 coding DNA: TGCGCCAGCTCCGGACAGATCACCTACGAGCAGTACTTC. Translated, it gives CASSGQITYEQYF.

V is TRBV5-6 and J is TRBJ1-1, with TRBD1 identical over 7 bases. The CDR3 contains 15 residues. CDR1 is SGHDT, CDR2 YYEEEE, per germline. With 2 bases clipped from V and 0 bases from J, the junction kept 4 bases outside the gene matches. In nucleotides, the CDR3 is TGTGCCAGCAGCTTTAAACAGGGGCTGAACACTGAAGCTTTCTTT. Translation gives CASSFKQGLNTEAFF.

This clone came up a few times. The chain links TRBV29-1 to TRBJ2-3; D is unresolved. V was cut by 3 bases and J by 0 bases, with 7 bases left in between. Germline V gene lookup returns CDR1 SQVTM and CDR2 ANQGSEA. The CDR3 length is 13 residues. CDR3 sequence reads: CSVDVVSTDTQYF. DNA for the CDR3: TGCAGCGTTGACGTCGTTAGCACAGATACGCAGTATTTT.

The chain uses TRBV20-1 and TRBJ1-4, with 10 bases lining up with TRBD1. The CDR3 runs 18 residues. Germline CDR1 and CDR2: DFQATT and SNEGSKA (reference sequence). Trimming removed 5 bases from V and 2 bases from J; junction bases left unmatched: 14. CDR3 amino acids: CSACGTGENLVTNEKLFF. Here the CDR3 DNA reads TGCAGTGCTTGTGGGACAGGGGAAAACCTCGTGACTAATGAAAAACTGTTTTTT.

The chain joins TRBV11-2 to TRBJ2-1, with D uncertain. Germline assignment: CDR1 SGHAT and CDR2 FQNNGV. Trimming cost V 7 bases and J 3 bases, with 13 bases left between them. This CDR3 has 14 amino acids. As DNA, the CDR3 is TGTGCCAGCACCGATACCCTAGTCTACAATGAGCAGTTCTTC. It codes for CASTDTLVYNEQFF.

Only one count was recorded for this clone. This chain connects TRBV19 to TRBJ1-6; D is perhaps TRBD1 (5 bases). CDR1 is LNHDA and CDR2 is SQIVND in the germline V gene (reference sequence). The CDR3 has 13 residues. Trimming took 5 bases from V and 8 from J, leaving 10 bases between them. Here the CDR3 DNA reads TGTGCCAGTAGTCCCAGGGAATATTCACCCCTCCACTTT. Translated, it gives CASSPREYSPLHF. Complete variable domain (other parts from reference TRBV19 and TRBJ1-6): DGGITQSPKYLFRKEGQNVTLSCEQNLNHDAMYWYRQDPGQGLRLIYYSQIVNDFQKGDIAEGYSVSREKKESFPLTVTSAQKNPTAFYLCASSPREYSPLHFGNGTRLTVT.